Each of the 30 T cell receptor beta chains below was sequenced from the same sample in a study of blood T cell repertoires in COVID-19. Data came from immunoSEQ multiplex PCR; TCRdb stores just in-frame clones and leaves some out. The profile covers 210,000 or so clones, with around 86% appearing a single time and less than 4.5% taken by the ten largest. Sequencing was done on a sample of peripheral blood. Receptor source: a man aged 50-59 years with acute or convalescent COVID-19.

The genes are TRBV2 and TRBJ1-5; D is uncertain. This CDR3 is 15 amino acids long. Germline CDR1 reads SNHLY; CDR2 reads FYNNEI. The ends were cut back, 3 bases at V and 5 bases at J, with 14 bases in the middle. The CDR3 region is CASSEEALLYQPQHF. The CDR3, as DNA: TGTGCCAGCAGTGAGGAGGCTTTGTTGTATCAGCCCCAGCATTTT. The full variable domain, rest sourced from reference TRBV2 and TRBJ1-5, is EPEVTQTPSHQVTQMGQEVILRCVPISNHLYFYWYRQILGQKVEFLVSFYNNEISEKSEIFDDQFSVERPDGSNFTLKIRSTKLEDSAMYFCASSEEALLYQPQHFGDGTRLSIL.

The chain has TRBV12-3 or TRBV12-4 and TRBJ1-1; D perhaps matches TRBD1 (6 bases). There are 12 residues in the CDR3. V lost 10 bases to trimming and J lost 1 base, with 10 bases between them. CDR3 protein: CATRTANTEAFF. The CDR3 coding sequence is TGTGCCACAAGGACAGCGAACACTGAAGCTTTCTTT.

The V and J genes are TRBV27 and TRBJ2-1; TRBD1 matches at 8 bases. J gave up 0 bases and V 5 bases, and 3 bases lay outside the gene matches. Per the germline V gene, CDR1 is MNHEY and CDR2 is SMNVEV (reference sequence). The CDR3 consists of 15 residues. CDR3 region: CASSGQGYSYNEQFF. CDR3 in DNA: TGTGCCAGCAGTGGACAGGGTTACTCCTACAATGAGCAGTTCTTC.

V gene TRBV3-1 (or the pseudogene TRBV3-2) combines with J gene TRBJ2-7; 8 nucleotides align to TRBD1. Germline V gene lookup returns CDR1 LGHDT and CDR2 YNNKEL (reference sequence). The trim removed 4 bases at V and 5 bases at J, leaving 10 bases unmatched. There are 15 residues in the CDR3. This CDR3 reads CASSPNLGQGHEQYF. Written as DNA, the CDR3 is TGTGCCAGCAGCCCAAACCTAGGACAGGGCCACGAGCAGTACTTC.

The genes are TRBV5-1 and TRBJ1-1, with no clear D. With 0 bases removed from V and 2 bases from J, the gap between germline ends came to 8 bases. The CDR3 loop spans 14 amino acids. CDR1 is SGHRS and CDR2 is YFSETQ in the germline V gene. The CDR3 spells CASSLALSNTEAFF. As DNA, the CDR3 is TGCGCCAGCAGCTTGGCCTTGTCCAACACTGAAGCTTTCTTT.

The V call is TRBV19, the J call TRBJ2-1; D may be TRBD2 (6 bases). Germline V gene data show CDR1 as LNHDA and CDR2 as SQIVND (reference sequence). The ends were cut back, 4 bases at V and 0 bases at J, with 16 bases in the middle. There are 17 residues in the CDR3. CDR3 protein: CASSTRRGVLSYNEQFF. CDR3 nucleotide sequence: TGTGCCAGTAGTACCCGGCGGGGCGTACTCTCCTACAATGAGCAGTTCTTC.

This sequence joins TRBV3-1 (or the pseudogene TRBV3-2) and TRBJ2-5, with D possibly TRBD2 on 5 matching bases. The CDR3 runs to 15 residues. V was trimmed by 0 bases and J by 1 base, leaving 9 bases between them. From germline, CDR1 is LGHDT and CDR2 YNNKEL (reference sequence). CDR3 protein: CASSQDRAVQETQYF. The CDR3, as DNA: TGTGCCAGCAGCCAAGATCGAGCGGTCCAAGAGACCCAGTACTTC.

This sequence joins TRBV19 and TRBJ1-5, with no clear D. This CDR3 is 14 amino acids long. Germline V gene data show CDR1 as LNHDA and CDR2 as SQIVND (reference sequence). V dropped 6 bases and J dropped 3 bases, with 12 bases sitting between them. The CDR3 is CASRYREVNQPQHF. The CDR3 coding sequence is TGTGCCAGTAGATATCGAGAAGTCAATCAGCCCCAGCATTTT.

This sequence joins TRBV10-2 and TRBJ2-7, with unresolved D. Trimming removed 2 bases at V and 0 bases at J, with 8 bases between. Per germline, CDR1 WSHSY and CDR2 SAAADI. This CDR3 has 14 amino acids. The CDR3 protein is CASSEAGTSYEQYF. The CDR3 nucleotides are TGCGCCAGCAGTGAGGCAGGAACCTCCTACGAGCAGTACTTC.

As for this clone: The sample holds other DNA sequences that translate to the same CDR3. The chain recombines TRBV5-1 with TRBJ2-3, with unresolved D. The germline CDR1 and CDR2 sequences are SGHRS and YFSETQ. Trimming cost V 0 bases and J 0 bases, with 11 bases left between them. The CDR3 is 16 amino acids. The CDR3: CASSLGQVGSTDTQYF. The CDR3, as DNA: TGCGCCAGCAGCTTGGGTCAGGTTGGTAGCACAGATACGCAGTATTTT.

V usage is TRBV20-1 and J usage is TRBJ1-1; a weak D match, TRBD1 (6 bases). The CDR3 is 11 amino acids. Germline CDR1 DFQATT, CDR2 SNEGSKA (reference sequence). Trimming left V 5 bases short and J 7 bases short, with 11 bases between. The DNA for the CDR3 is TGCAGTGCTGTAGACAGGTATGAAGCTTTCTTT. The encoded protein is CSAVDRYEAFF.

The chain uses TRBV5-4 and TRBJ1-1; D might be TRBD1 (6 bases). This CDR3 region has 15 residues. CDR1 is SGHNT, CDR2 YYREEE, per germline (reference sequence). V lost 4 bases, J lost 1 base, and 14 bases lay in between. The CDR3 DNA reads TGTGCCAGCAGCGAGGGGGACATTGGGAACACTGAAGCTTTCTTT. This gives the protein CASSEGDIGNTEAFF.

This sequence joins TRBV2 and TRBJ1-1, with 7 bases aligning to TRBD1. Germline V gene lookup returns CDR1 SNHLY and CDR2 FYNNEI. The CDR3 is 15 residues long. J lost 0 bases, V lost 6 bases, and 7 bases had no gene match. The chain's CDR3 is CASRRGQTLNTEAFF. The CDR3 DNA reads TGTGCCAGCAGGAGGGGACAGACACTGAACACTGAAGCTTTCTTT.

This clone was picked up one time. The rearrangement joins TRBV5-1 to TRBJ1-6; TRBD1 aligns across 10 bases. The CDR3 runs to 15 residues. Germline V gene data show CDR1 as SGHRS and CDR2 as YFSETQ. V was clipped by 0 bases and J by 10 bases; unmatched bases: 4. CDR3 DNA sequence: TGCGCCAGCAGCTTGGGGACAGGGGGTGACTCACCCCTCCACTTT. Its translation is CASSLGTGGDSPLHF.

The chain employs TRBV6-1 and TRBJ1-4, with D possibly matching TRBD1 (6 bases). The germline gives CDR1 MNHNS, CDR2 SASEGT. Trimming took off 0 bases at V and 8 bases at J, with 16 bases between the two ends. The CDR3 covers 16 residues. The CDR3 region has the DNA TGTGCCAGCAGTGAAGCCGAGACAGGAGTAAACGAAAAACTGTTTTTT. Its protein is CASSEAETGVNEKLFF.

V is TRBV6-5 and J is TRBJ1-2; D gene uncertain. Looked up from germline, CDR1 is MNHEY and CDR2 is SVGAGI. This CDR3 contains 15 residues. V dropped 0 bases and J dropped 0 bases, with 8 bases sitting between them. CDR3 DNA: TGTGCCAGCAGTTACTCGATACTGGCTAACTATGGCTACACCTTC. It yields the protein CASSYSILANYGYTF.

The chain is built from TRBV29-1 and TRBJ1-2, with 7 bases matching TRBD1. The CDR3 is 13 amino acids. CDR1 is SQVTM and CDR2 is ANQGSEA in the germline V gene. V lost 2 bases, J lost 3 bases, and 3 bases stayed unmatched. Here the CDR3 DNA reads TGCAGCGTTGAAAGACAGGGACACTATGGCTACACCTTC. As protein: CSVERQGHYGYTF.

This clone was counted a single time. This rearrangement joins TRBV6-5 to TRBJ2-3; 11 bases agree with TRBD2. The V gene end was trimmed by 6 bases and the J gene end by 7 bases; junction bases not matched to a gene: 6. The CDR3 contains 14 residues. CDR1 and CDR2 from the germline V gene are MNHEY and SVGAGI. CDR3 protein: CASRVAGGGNTQYF. CDR3 coding DNA: TGTGCCAGCAGGGTAGCGGGGGGGGGAAATACGCAGTATTTT.

The CDR3 loop reads CASSLSRDYGYTF. The CDR3 nucleotides read TGTGCCAGCAGCCTCAGTCGGGACTATGGCTACACCTTC. The chain couples TRBV7-6 to TRBJ1-2; no clear D gene. Per the germline V gene, CDR1 is SGHVS and CDR2 is FNYEAQ. This CDR3 contains 13 residues. V lost 5 bases and J lost 3, with 10 bases in between.

The chain has TRBV19 and TRBJ1-5; D is perhaps TRBD1 (6 bases). The CDR3 runs 13 residues. V was shortened by 5 bases and J by 4 bases, with 9 bases between the two germline ends. In germline, CDR1 is LNHDA, CDR2 SQIVND (reference sequence). The CDR3 reads CASSQQGNQPQHF. The CDR3 region has the DNA TGTGCCAGTAGTCAACAGGGAAATCAGCCCCAGCATTTT. The full variable domain, in which reference TRBV19 and TRBJ1-5 provide the parts outside the CDR3, is DGGITQSPKYLFRKEGQNVTLSCEQNLNHDAMYWYRQDPGQGLRLIYYSQIVNDFQKGDIAEGYSVSREKKESFPLTVTSAQKNPTAFYLCASSQQGNQPQHFGDGTRLSIL.

This chain connects TRBV9 to TRBJ1-6; D call uncertain. The V and J ends lost 5 bases and 0 bases respectively, with 6 bases between them. The CDR3 loop spans 14 amino acids. Germline V gene lookup returns CDR1 SGDLS and CDR2 YYNGEE. CDR3 bases: TGTGCCAGCAGTAGCAGCTCCTATAATTCACCCCTCCACTTT. Translating it yields CASSSSSYNSPLHF.

The chain carries TRBV10-1 and TRBJ2-3; tentatively, D is TRBD2 (5 bases). Trimming shortened V by 7 bases and J by 0 bases, and 14 bases separated the two germline ends. This CDR3 comprises 15 residues. Germline-derived CDR1 and CDR2 are WNHNN and SYGVQD (reference sequence). CDR3 in amino acids: CASIPIRTSTDTQYF. The CDR3 DNA is TGCGCCAGCATCCCCATACGGACTAGCACAGATACGCAGTATTTT.

V is TRBV6-5 and J is TRBJ1-5, with 7 bases that match TRBD1. The V gene end was trimmed by 5 bases and the J gene end by 5 bases; junction bases not matched to a gene: 6. Germline V CDR1 and CDR2: MNHEY, SVGAGI. This CDR3 contains 14 residues. The CDR3 protein is CASSIRQGHQPQHF. The CDR3 region has the DNA TGTGCCAGCAGTATTAGACAGGGCCATCAGCCCCAGCATTTT.

The rearrangement joins TRBV19 to TRBJ2-7, with 10 bases fitting TRBD1. V gave up 5 bases and J gave up 5 bases; unmatched junction bases: 9. The CDR3 is 15 amino acids. Germline values: CDR1 LNHDA, CDR2 SQIVND (reference sequence). DNA of the CDR3: TGTGCCAGTAGTGCCCGCGGGACAGGGGTCAACGAGCAGTACTTC. Its translation is CASSARGTGVNEQYF.

This sequence joins TRBV11-2 and TRBJ2-5, with a tentative D call TRBD2 (5 bases). CDR3 length: 14 amino acids. Germline V gives CDR1 SGHAT, CDR2 FQNNGV. Trimming pared 0 bases from V and 5 bases from J, leaving 10 bases between. The CDR3 spells CASSLDLLAETQYF. CDR3 nucleotides: TGTGCCAGCAGCTTAGATCTATTAGCGGAGACCCAGTACTTC.

The sample holds one count of this clone. The CDR3 sequence: CASSLGLDTEAFF. CDR3 sequence (DNA): TGTGCCAGCAGCCTGGGCCTCGACACTGAAGCTTTCTTT. The chain employs TRBV27 and TRBJ1-1, with D hard to call. The germline CDR1 and CDR2 sequences are MNHEY and SMNVEV (reference sequence). Between the trimmed V and J ends, which lost 6 bases and 3 bases, there was a span of 11 bases. The CDR3 is made up of 13 amino acids.

V usage is TRBV3-1 (or the pseudogene TRBV3-2) and J usage is TRBJ1-1; D call uncertain. Per the germline V gene, CDR1 is LGHDT and CDR2 is YNNKEL (reference sequence). The V end lost 10 bases, the J end lost 0 bases, and 6 bases lay between the germline ends. This CDR3 region has 11 residues. CDR3 nucleotides: TGTGCCACCCAGATGAACACTGAAGCTTTCTTT. Protein: CATQMNTEAFF.

The chain couples TRBV19 to TRBJ2-7; D gene uncertain. The germline V and J ends were trimmed by 4 bases and 0 bases, with 4 bases remaining between them. The CDR3 is 12 amino acids. Germline lookup yields CDR1 LNHDA and CDR2 SQIVND (reference sequence). The CDR3 reads CASSTGSYEQYF. Here the CDR3 DNA reads TGTGCCAGTAGTACAGGCTCCTACGAGCAGTACTTC.

CDR3 DNA: TGTGCCAGCAGCCCCGGACAGGCCAACTCTGGAAACACCATATATTTT. This codes for CASSPGQANSGNTIYF. The chain employs TRBV11-2 and TRBJ1-3; 7 bases are a match to TRBD1. This CDR3 spans 16 amino acids. V was clipped by 5 bases and J by 0 bases; unmatched bases: 7. Looked up from germline, CDR1 is SGHAT and CDR2 is FQNNGV.

To note about this clone: The sample contains more than one DNA sequence encoding this CDR3. V and J are TRBV5-1 and TRBJ1-1; 7 nucleotides match TRBD1. The V gene's germline CDR1 is SGHRS and CDR2 YFSETQ. This CDR3 comprises 14 residues. V lost 0 bases to trimming and J lost 4 bases; unmatched junction nucleotides: 3. CDR3 region: CASSLVQGGTEAFF. CDR3 in DNA: TGCGCCAGCAGCTTGGTCCAGGGGGGCACTGAAGCTTTCTTT.